This passage covers 3 T cell receptor beta chains from one sample sequenced in a study of a mutant IDH1 vaccine in newly diagnosed glioma (dated by TCRdb to 2020 to 2023). The protocol used for the library was the immunoSEQ multiplex PCR assay. TCRdb re-hosts the immuneACCESS table, in-frame sequences only. Its copies lack some clones; in the studies checked, an unresolved V gene accounts for under half of them, and the cause for the rest is not known. The sample profile shows about 30,000 clones; about 86% of them were found once. The ten most abundant clones make up 20% to 25% of the sample. Sample time point, as interpreted from the label and publication: week 5, during vaccination. Every vaccine dose consisted of 300 ug of a 20-mer mutant IDH1 peptide in Montanide, administered subcutaneously together with topical imiquimod. Antigens of these TCRs are unknown. The source was PBMCs, collected from a glioma patient whose treatment included an IDH1 peptide vaccine. The receptors stem from a man aged 30-40 years with glioma.

This rearrangement joins TRBV7-9 to TRBJ1-1; D not resolved. This CDR3 has 14 amino acids. Trimming cost V 7 bases and J 3 bases, with 15 bases left between them. The germline V gene encodes CDR1 SEHNR and CDR2 FQNEAQ (reference sequence). Here the CDR3 reads CASTPLPGYTEAFF. CDR3 bases: TGTGCCAGCACCCCGCTCCCGGGTTACACTGAAGCTTTCTTT.

The V gene is TRBV7-9, the J gene TRBJ1-4, with D perhaps matching TRBD1 (6 bases). The germline CDR1 and CDR2 sequences are SEHNR and FQNEAQ (reference sequence). The CDR3 covers 15 residues. V was shortened by 5 bases and J by 1 base, with 11 bases between the two germline ends. CDR3 in DNA: TGTGCCAGCAGCACATTACAGGGAACTAATGAAAAACTGTTTTTT. Translated, it gives CASSTLQGTNEKLFF.

The chain links TRBV5-1 to TRBJ1-2, with D possibly being TRBD1 (5 bases). The CDR3 runs to 14 residues. Germline V gives CDR1 SGHRS, CDR2 YFSETQ. Trimming took 4 bases from V and 2 from J, leaving 12 bases between them. The CDR3 bases are TGCGCCAGCAGCCCCTGGGCAGGGAACTATGGCTACACCTTC. Translated: CASSPWAGNYGYTF.